The present T cell receptor (beta chain) was sequenced within a study of control samples from healthy donors and cancer patients. The method was immunoSEQ multiplex PCR; TCRdb's version includes in-frame clones alone and lacks a portion of them. The data show roughly 120,000 clones, 90% to 95% seen once. CDR1 GTSNPN and CDR2 SVGIG come from the germline V gene (reference sequence). The CDR3 loop spans 14 amino acids. V was cut by 2 bases and J by 3 bases, with 13 bases left in between. The chain recombines TRBV30 with TRBJ1-2; no definite D call. The TCR originated in a woman aged 18-30 years in good health. Input material: blood. Here the CDR3 DNA reads TGTGCCTGGAGTTGGGTAGGGATGTACTATGGCTACACCTTC. Its protein is CAWSWVGMYYGYTF.